This entry lists 30 T cell receptor beta chains sequenced from one sample in a study of blood T cell repertoires in COVID-19. Some clones are missing from TCRdb's copy, which holds only in-frame ones; the method was immunoSEQ multiplex PCR. The sample has around 150,000 clones; roughly 90% are singletons. The sample consisted of peripheral blood. These receptors were obtained from a man aged 60-69 years with active or convalescent COVID-19.

The CDR3 loop reads CASRDRIYGYTF. For the CDR3, the DNA is TGTGCCAGCAGGGACAGGATCTATGGCTACACCTTC. The rearrangement uses TRBV28 and TRBJ1-2; TRBD1 aligns across 7 bases. The CDR3 runs 12 residues. Germline CDR1 reads MDHEN; CDR2 reads SYDVKM. Trimming removed 6 bases from V and 4 bases from J; junction bases left unmatched: 2.

The rearrangement links TRBV11-1 to TRBJ2-7; 7 bases are a match to TRBD1. Trimming at V came to 5 bases and at J to 0 bases, leaving 7 bases not matched to a gene. The germline V gene has CDR1 SGHAT and CDR2 FQDESV (reference sequence). There are 15 residues in the CDR3. CDR3: CASSPRQGYSYEQYF. In DNA, the CDR3 is TGTGCCAGCAGCCCGAGACAGGGATACTCCTACGAGCAGTACTTC.

This chain connects TRBV30 to TRBJ2-7, with 10 nucleotides matching TRBD1. The CDR3 length is 14 residues. V dropped 0 bases and J dropped 4; count of bases not matched to a gene: 3. Germline V CDR1 and CDR2: GTSNPN, SVGIG (reference sequence). The CDR3 nucleotides are TGTGCCTGGAGTGTACCGGGACAGGGGTACGAGCAGTACTTC. Encoded protein: CAWSVPGQGYEQYF.

The chain employs TRBV12-3 or TRBV12-4 and TRBJ1-1, with 9 bases aligning to TRBD1. The trim removed 4 bases at V and 5 bases at J, leaving 2 bases unmatched. The CDR3 covers 13 residues. The CDR3 region has the DNA TGTGCCAGCAGTTGGACAGGGGATACTGAAGCTTTCTTT. Encoded protein: CASSWTGDTEAFF.

The chain links TRBV6-5 to TRBJ2-1, with D unresolved. The CDR3 length is 14 residues. The V end was cut by 6 bases, the J end by 0 bases, with 9 bases between. Germline V gene sequence: CDR1 MNHEY, CDR2 SVGAGI. In DNA form, the CDR3 reads TGTGCCAGCAGGCAGTTTTCCTCCTACAATGAGCAGTTCTTC. This translates into CASRQFSSYNEQFF.

The chain joins TRBV28 to TRBJ2-5; TRBD2 agrees at 9 bases. The V gene's germline CDR1 is MDHEN and CDR2 SYDVKM. The CDR3 covers 15 residues. V dropped 5 bases and J dropped 5; count of bases not matched to a gene: 9. As DNA, the CDR3 is TGTGCCAGCAGTCCGTTAGCGGGGGTCCGTGAGACCCAGTACTTC. Protein: CASSPLAGVRETQYF. Based on the CDR3 plus reference TRBV28 and TRBJ2-5, the full variable domain is DVKVTQSSRYLVKRTGEKVFLECVQDMDHENMFWYRQDPGLGLRLIYFSYDVKMKEKGDIPEGYSVSREKKERFSLILESASTNQTSMYLCASSPLAGVRETQYFGPGTRLLVL.

This clone was picked up one time. The chain combines TRBV18 with TRBJ1-2; 10 bases map to TRBD1. Germline V gene sequence: CDR1 KGHSH, CDR2 LQKENI. This CDR3 is 18 amino acids long. After removal of 3 bases from V and 6 bases from J, the junction contained 16 bases not matched to a gene. CDR3 protein: CASSPFPRTRQGADGYTF. The CDR3 region has the DNA TGTGCCAGCTCACCGTTCCCCCGGACCAGACAGGGGGCAGATGGCTACACCTTC. Variable domain in full (rest from reference TRBV18 and TRBJ1-2): NAGVMQNPRHLVRRRGQEARLRCSPMKGHSHVYWYRQLPEEGLKFMVYLQKENIIDESGMPKERFSAEFPKEGPSILRIQQVVRGDSAAYFCASSPFPRTRQGADGYTFGSGTRLTVV.

The gene calls are TRBV19 and TRBJ1-2; maybe TRBD1 (5 bases). The germline gives CDR1 LNHDA, CDR2 SQIVND (reference sequence). The ends were cut back, 7 bases at V and 2 bases at J, with 14 bases in the middle. The CDR3 is made up of 14 amino acids. DNA of the CDR3: TGTGCCAGTAAGGACGGCAGGGTGAACTATGGCTACACCTTC. As protein: CASKDGRVNYGYTF.

The chain employs TRBV7-2 and TRBJ2-3, with D unresolved. Germline V gives CDR1 SGHTA, CDR2 FQGNSA. This CDR3 comprises 15 residues. V shed 2 bases and J shed 1 base, with 10 bases lying between them. CDR3 in DNA: TGTGCCAGCAGCTTAAGGAGAGGTGGCACAGATACGCAGTATTTT. This sequence encodes CASSLRRGGTDTQYF. The full variable domain, its missing parts supplied by reference TRBV7-2 and TRBJ2-3, is GAGVSQSPSNKVTEKGKDVELRCDPISGHTALYWYRQSLGQGLEFLIYFQGNSAPDKSGLPSDRFSAERTGGSVSTLTIQRTQQEDSAVYLCASSLRRGGTDTQYFGPGTRLTVL.

The rearrangement uses TRBV7-9 and TRBJ1-4; tentatively, D is TRBD1 (5 bases). Germline CDR1 reads SEHNR; CDR2 reads FQNEAQ (reference sequence). V lost 1 base to trimming and J lost 7 bases, with 7 bases between them. This CDR3 comprises 13 residues. For the CDR3, the DNA is TGTGCCAGCAGCTTAGGACAGCTTGAAAAACTGTTTTTT. Translated, it gives CASSLGQLEKLFF.

This chain uses TRBV3-1 (or the pseudogene TRBV3-2) with TRBJ1-2, with a tentative D call TRBD1 (6 bases). Trimming pared 0 bases from V and 2 bases from J, leaving 7 bases between. This CDR3 spans 14 amino acids. The germline V gene has CDR1 LGHDT and CDR2 YNNKEL (reference sequence). The CDR3 region is CASSQDQGNYGYTF. CDR3 bases: TGTGCCAGCAGCCAAGATCAGGGGAACTATGGCTACACCTTC.

The chain recombines TRBV6-5 with TRBJ1-1; 7 bases match TRBD1. The germline CDR1 and CDR2 sequences are MNHEY and SVGAGI. V was pared by 4 bases and J by 0 bases, with 5 bases of the junction left unmatched. This CDR3 spans 15 amino acids. DNA of the CDR3: TGTGCCAGCAGTTGGGGGGACAGACTGAACACTGAAGCTTTCTTT. Residues: CASSWGDRLNTEAFF.

V and J are TRBV19 and TRBJ1-5; a weak D match, TRBD1 (5 bases). Germline values: CDR1 LNHDA, CDR2 SQIVND (reference sequence). This CDR3 spans 15 amino acids. With 1 base removed from V and 7 bases from J, the gap between germline ends came to 14 bases. In DNA, the CDR3 is TGTGCCAGTAGTATAGGCAGGGTGCGACGACAGCCCCAGCATTTT. This encodes CASSIGRVRRQPQHF. Based on the CDR3 plus reference TRBV19 and TRBJ1-5, the full variable domain is DGGITQSPKYLFRKEGQNVTLSCEQNLNHDAMYWYRQDPGQGLRLIYYSQIVNDFQKGDIAEGYSVSREKKESFPLTVTSAQKNPTAFYLCASSIGRVRRQPQHFGDGTRLSIL.

V usage is TRBV12-3 or TRBV12-4 and J usage is TRBJ1-1; D perhaps matches TRBD1 (6 bases). V was clipped by 6 bases and J by 10 bases, with 18 bases between them. The CDR3 runs 13 residues. The CDR3 sequence is CASSPTTGWGAFF. CDR3 DNA sequence: TGTGCCAGCAGCCCTACGACAGGTTGGGGAGCTTTCTTT.

This rearrangement joins TRBV2 to TRBJ2-6; D may be TRBD1 (6 bases). V lost 8 bases and J 0 bases, leaving 8 bases between the germline ends. This CDR3 is 14 amino acids long. In germline, CDR1 is SNHLY, CDR2 FYNNEI. CDR3 DNA sequence: TGTGCCAGCCTACAGGGCTCTGGGGCCAACGTCCTGACTTTC. Its protein is CASLQGSGANVLTF.

V gene TRBV4-1 combines with J gene TRBJ2-7; 9 nucleotides match TRBD2. CDR1 and CDR2 (germline): MGHRA, YSYEKL. V was clipped by 4 bases and J by 2 bases; unmatched bases: 3. The CDR3 totals 14 residues. The CDR3 spells CASSPGLAPYEQYF. CDR3 DNA sequence: TGCGCCAGCAGCCCGGGACTAGCTCCCTACGAGCAGTACTTC.

This clone was recorded once. CDR3 bases: TGTGCCAGCAGCCCTAGCGGGGGACCCACAGATACGCAGTATTTT. Protein sequence: CASSPSGGPTDTQYF. V is TRBV3-1 (or the pseudogene TRBV3-2) and J is TRBJ2-3, with TRBD2 identical over 10 bases. Germline values: CDR1 LGHDT, CDR2 YNNKEL (reference sequence). V was clipped by 4 bases and J by 2 bases; unmatched bases: 3. This CDR3 is built from 15 residues.

The chain uses TRBV5-1 and TRBJ1-4; unclear D gene. The CDR3 loop spans 15 amino acids. Germline CDR1 reads SGHRS; CDR2 reads YFSETQ. Trimming removed 0 bases from V and 0 bases from J, with 6 bases in between. The CDR3 coding sequence is TGCGCCAGCAGCTTGGTGGCCGCAACTAATGAAAAACTGTTTTTT. Residues: CASSLVAATNEKLFF.

This chain joins TRBV10-2 and TRBJ2-7; 10 bases agree with TRBD1. The CDR3 has 13 residues. Germline CDR1 reads WSHSY; CDR2 reads SAAADI. V was pared by 6 bases and J by 9 bases, with 8 bases of the junction left unmatched. The CDR3 DNA reads TGCGCCAGCAGACCCCCGGGACAGGGGTCGCAGTACTTC. This gives the protein CASRPPGQGSQYF.

This chain links TRBV12-3 or TRBV12-4 with TRBJ2-5, with 9 bases matching TRBD1. Trimming removed 6 bases from V and 5 bases from J; junction bases left unmatched: 4. This CDR3 has 13 residues. CDR3 nucleotides: TGTGCCAGCAGACAGGGGGCGATGGAGACCCAGTACTTC. Amino acid sequence: CASRQGAMETQYF.

This clone was detected only once. The chain joins TRBV2 to TRBJ2-3, with D hard to call. Trimming pared 4 bases from V and 2 bases from J, leaving 10 bases between. This CDR3 region has 14 residues. The germline V gene has CDR1 SNHLY and CDR2 FYNNEI. CDR3 protein: CASSASPSTDTQYF. The CDR3, as DNA: TGTGCCAGCAGTGCTAGTCCCTCCACAGATACGCAGTATTTT.

CDR3 loop: CASSVSVNTEAFF. The DNA of the CDR3 is TGTGCCAGCAGCGTCTCGGTGAACACTGAAGCTTTCTTT. V usage is TRBV5-4 and J usage is TRBJ1-1; D remains unclear. This CDR3 is 13 amino acids long. Per the germline V gene, CDR1 is SGHNT and CDR2 is YYREEE (reference sequence). The germline V and J ends were trimmed by 4 bases and 0 bases, with 7 bases remaining between them.

V gene TRBV15 combines with J gene TRBJ1-4; 7 positions agree with TRBD1. The ends lost 0 bases at V and 7 bases at J; junction bases unmatched: 8. Germline CDR1 and CDR2: LNHNV and YYDKDF (reference sequence). The CDR3 runs to 16 residues. The CDR3 DNA reads TGTGCCACCAGCAGAGATCTAGTCAGGGGGAGTGAAAAACTGTTTTTT. The encoded protein is CATSRDLVRGSEKLFF.

The rearrangement uses TRBV11-2 and TRBJ1-6; 9 bases map to TRBD1. Trimming cost V 3 bases and J 14 bases; bases outside gene matches: 5. CDR1 is SGHAT, CDR2 FQNNGV, per germline. The CDR3 totals 13 residues. CDR3 bases: TGTGCCAGCAGCTTTGACAGGGGGGGTTCCCTCCACTTT. Its translation is CASSFDRGGSLHF.

This chain connects TRBV6-6 to TRBJ1-5, with TRBD1 identical over 8 bases. This CDR3 spans 17 amino acids. In germline, CDR1 is MNHNY, CDR2 SVGAGI (reference sequence). V lost 5 bases, J lost 0 bases, and 9 bases stayed unmatched. The CDR3 region is CASSQFQGANSNQPQHF. CDR3 in DNA: TGTGCCAGCAGTCAATTTCAGGGGGCTAATAGCAATCAGCCCCAGCATTTT.

In its sample, this clone was seen a few times. This sequence joins TRBV6-6 and TRBJ1-1, with D hard to call. CDR1 MNHNY and CDR2 SVGAGI come from the germline V gene (reference sequence). The CDR3 has 15 amino acids. V gave up 4 bases and J gave up 5 bases, with 17 bases separating them. The CDR3 DNA sequence: TGTGCCAGCAGTTCATCACTCGAAGTGTATACTGAAGCTTTCTTT. Translation gives CASSSSLEVYTEAFF.

Comments on this clone: The junction shows a germline mismatch at one end, possibly a read error. The CDR3 loop is CASSILTGADRLF. DNA of the CDR3: TGTGCCAGTAGTATACTGACAGGAGCCGATCGGCTCTTC. V usage is TRBV19 and J usage is TRBJ2-4, with a possible D match to TRBD1 (6 bases). The CDR3 spans 13 residues. Germline V gene sequence: CDR1 LNHDA, CDR2 SQIVND (reference sequence).

The V and J genes are TRBV3-1 (or the pseudogene TRBV3-2) and TRBJ2-3, with D unresolved. CDR3 length: 12 amino acids. Germline CDR1 is LGHDT and CDR2 is YNNKEL (reference sequence). V was clipped by 2 bases and J by 4 bases, with 4 bases between them. CDR3 DNA sequence: TGTGCCAGCAGCCAAACAGCAGATACGCAGTATTTT. Its protein is CASSQTADTQYF.

This chain connects TRBV6-6 to TRBJ1-1; D remains unclear. The CDR3 runs 15 residues. CDR1 and CDR2 from the germline V gene are MNHNY and SVGAGI (reference sequence). Trimming cost V 0 bases and J 1 base, with 9 bases left between them. Here the CDR3 DNA reads TGTGCCAGCAGTTACTCAGCGCACGGGAACACTGAAGCTTTCTTT. Its translation: CASSYSAHGNTEAFF.

About this clone: One end of the junction varies from germline; a read error may be responsible. The chain joins TRBV25-1 to TRBJ2-7, with 8 bases matching TRBD2. The CDR3 runs to 10 residues. Germline loops: CDR1 MGHDK, CDR2 SYGVNS. The CDR3, as DNA: TGTGCCAGCAGTGGGACTAGCTGGCACTTC. Its translation: CASSGTSWHF.